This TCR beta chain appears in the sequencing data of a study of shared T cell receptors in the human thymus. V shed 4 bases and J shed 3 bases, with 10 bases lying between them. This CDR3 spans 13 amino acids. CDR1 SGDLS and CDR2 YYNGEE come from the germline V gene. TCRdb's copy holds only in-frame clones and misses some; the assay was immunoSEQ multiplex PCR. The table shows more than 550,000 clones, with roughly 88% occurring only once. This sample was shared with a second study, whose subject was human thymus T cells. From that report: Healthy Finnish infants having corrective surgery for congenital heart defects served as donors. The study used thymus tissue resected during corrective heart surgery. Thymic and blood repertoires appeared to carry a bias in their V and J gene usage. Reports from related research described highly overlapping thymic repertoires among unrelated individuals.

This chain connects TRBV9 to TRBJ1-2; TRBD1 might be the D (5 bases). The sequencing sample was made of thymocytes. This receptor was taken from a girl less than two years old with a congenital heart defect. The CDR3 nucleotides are TGTGCCAGCAGCCCGGGCAGGGACTATGGCTACACCTTC. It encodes CASSPGRDYGYTF.